A selection of T cell receptor beta chains follows, all from one sample in a study of T cell responses to AZD1222 COVID-19 vaccine. The method was immunoSEQ multiplex PCR; TCRdb's version includes in-frame clones alone and lacks a portion of them. The sample carries about 69,000 clones, approximately 82% recorded once. This specimen was peripheral blood, taken 28 days after the second AZD1222 dose. The source is an adult who received the AZD1222 COVID-19 vaccine. Each CDR3 is given with its conserved first and last residue. The D gene is left open where the match is weak. A row's size may be missing; if present it is once, few, many or a size class.

d_call,v_call,clone_size,j_call,cdr3_aa,cdr3_nt
TRBD2,TRBV3-1/TRBV3-2,NA,TRBJ2-2,CASSRGTRVTGELFF,TGTGCCAGCAGCCGTGGGACTAGAGTCACCGGGGAGCTGTTTTTT
NA,TRBV9,NA,TRBJ1-2,CASSRIIGGGYTF,TGTGCCAGCAGCCGGATTATCGGTGGGGGCTACACCTTC
NA,TRBV5-8,NA,TRBJ1-5,CASSSGTKGSNQPQHF,TGTGCCAGCAGCTCAGGGACGAAGGGGAGCAATCAGCCCCAGCATTTT
NA,TRBV5-1,NA,TRBJ2-5,CASSTTGNAGETQYF,TGCGCCAGCAGCACCACAGGGAACGCGGGTGAGACCCAGTACTTC
TRBD1,TRBV5-1,NA,TRBJ1-1,CASGIQGDTEAFF,TGCGCCAGCGGCATACAGGGGGACACTGAAGCTTTCTTT
TRBD1,TRBV10-3,NA,TRBJ1-4,CAISNHLTGGSEKLFF,TGTGCCATCAGTAACCACCTCACAGGGGGAAGTGAAAAACTGTTTTTT
NA,TRBV10-2,NA,TRBJ1-2,CASVAGLESGYTF,TGCGCCAGCGTTGCGGGATTAGAGTCTGGCTACACCTTC
NA,TRBV5-1,NA,TRBJ1-2,CASSLVGGGGDGYTF,TGCGCCAGCAGCTTGGTAGGCGGCGGAGGGGATGGCTACACCTTC
NA,TRBV7-3,NA,TRBJ1-1,CASSPGRSNTEAFF,TGTGCCAGCAGCCCAGGACGGAGTAACACTGAAGCTTTCTTT
NA,TRBV21-1,NA,TRBJ1-5,CASSPPDRGKNQPQHF,TGTGCCAGCAGCCCGCCGGACAGGGGCAAAAATCAGCCCCAGCATTTT
TRBD1,TRBV25-1,NA,TRBJ2-3,CASRDRSTDTQYF,TGTGCCAGCCGGGACAGGAGCACAGATACGCAGTATTTT
TRBD2,TRBV19,NA,TRBJ2-2,CASSSWASGRGGELFF,TGTGCCAGTAGTTCGTGGGCTAGCGGGAGGGGCGGGGAGCTGTTTTTT
NA,TRBV5-4,NA,TRBJ1-1,CASSLVFGMRTEAFF,TGTGCCAGCAGCTTGGTATTTGGGATGAGGACTGAAGCTTTCTTT
NA,TRBV5-1,NA,TRBJ1-1,CASSSGRTAFF,TGCGCCAGCAGCTCCGGACGGACGGCTTTCTTT
NA,TRBV4-2,NA,TRBJ1-2,CASSQDAGEGYTF,TGTGCCAGCAGCCAAGATGCAGGGGAAGGCTACACCTTC
NA,TRBV2,NA,TRBJ1-2,CASSLRSGVANYGYTF,TGTGCCAGCAGTCTGAGGAGCGGGGTAGCTAACTATGGCTACACCTTC
NA,TRBV2,NA,TRBJ2-7,CASSFGGVVEQYF,TGTGCCAGCAGTTTTGGCGGGGTCGTCGAGCAGTACTTC
NA,TRBV11-3,NA,TRBJ2-5,CASSLNNGQETQYF,TGTGCCAGCAGCTTAAATAACGGACAAGAGACCCAGTACTTC
NA,TRBV27,NA,TRBJ2-3,CASSFEGLRTDTQYF,TGTGCCAGCAGTTTTGAAGGACTCCGCACAGATACGCAGTATTTT
TRBD2,TRBV2,hyperexpanded,TRBJ2-1,CASSRDYNNEQFF,TGTGCCAGCAGTCGGGACTACAACAATGAGCAGTTCTTC
NA,TRBV4-1,few,TRBJ1-2,CASSQDRFTGGYTF,TGCGCCAGCAGCCAAGATCGGTTTACCGGTGGCTACACCTTC
TRBD2,TRBV30,NA,TRBJ2-1,CAWAWERGYNEQFF,TGTGCCTGGGCCTGGGAGCGGGGTTACAATGAGCAGTTCTTC
NA,TRBV7-8,NA,TRBJ2-7,CASSLGPGFYEQYF,TGTGCCAGCAGCTTAGGCCCGGGGTTCTACGAGCAGTACTTC
TRBD2,TRBV18,NA,TRBJ2-1,CACQKTSGVYNEQFF,TGTGCCTGCCAAAAGACTAGCGGGGTTTACAATGAGCAGTTCTTC
TRBD1,TRBV18,NA,TRBJ2-2,CASSSGQGNTGELFF,TGTGCCAGCTCCTCGGGACAGGGGAACACCGGGGAGCTGTTTTTT
NA,TRBV19,NA,TRBJ2-5,CASSMETAQETQYF,TGTGCCAGTAGTATGGAGACAGCACAAGAGACCCAGTACTTC
NA,TRBV7-2,NA,TRBJ2-1,CASSLDGGNSYNEQFF,TGTGCCAGCAGCTTAGACGGCGGGAACTCCTACAATGAGCAGTTCTTC
NA,TRBV4-1,NA,TRBJ2-7,CASSQAGSGQEQYF,TGCGCCAGCAGCCAAGCAGGGAGTGGACAGGAGCAGTACTTC
NA,TRBV5-1,few,TRBJ1-2,CASSLDGLGDYGYTF,TGCGCCAGCAGTTTAGACGGATTAGGGGACTATGGCTACACCTTC
NA,TRBV7-2,NA,TRBJ2-2,CASSSRAGPNTGELFF,TGTGCCAGCAGCTCCCGGGCGGGCCCGAACACCGGGGAGCTGTTTTTT
TRBD1,TRBV2,NA,TRBJ1-1,CAGEGTGIPEAFF,TGTGCCGGGGAGGGGACAGGGATCCCTGAAGCTTTCTTT
TRBD1,TRBV27,once,TRBJ2-1,CASSTQPPTGTYNEQFF,TGTGCCAGCAGTACCCAACCCCCGACAGGGACCTACAATGAGCAGTTCTTC
NA,TRBV6-5,NA,TRBJ2-1,CASSYGVNEQFF,TGTGCCAGCAGTTACGGTGTTAATGAGCAGTTCTTC
TRBD2,TRBV19,NA,TRBJ2-7,CASSSSTSVTSYEQYF,TGTGCCAGTAGCTCCTCCACTAGCGTAACCTCCTACGAGCAGTACTTC
NA,TRBV29-1,NA,TRBJ1-1,CSVEFAREAFF,TGCAGCGTTGAATTTGCCAGAGAAGCTTTCTTT
TRBD1,TRBV19,once,TRBJ1-1,CASNGYYRGRVGNTEAFF,TGTGCCAGTAACGGTTATTACAGGGGGCGCGTCGGGAACACTGAAGCTTTCTTT
TRBD1,TRBV6-5,NA,TRBJ2-3,CASGQGSPDTQYF,TGTGCCAGCGGACAGGGGAGCCCAGATACGCAGTATTTT
NA,TRBV6-4,NA,TRBJ1-1,CASSALVGTEAFF,TGTGCCAGCAGTGCACTTGTGGGAACTGAAGCTTTCTTT
TRBD1,TRBV18,NA,TRBJ1-4,CASSPAGQGGSEKLFF,TGTGCCAGCTCACCCGCTGGACAGGGAGGGAGTGAAAAACTGTTTTTT
NA,TRBV19,NA,TRBJ2-3,CASSIDRVDTQYF,TGTGCCAGTAGTATCGACAGAGTAGATACGCAGTATTTT
NA,TRBV6-1,NA,TRBJ2-7,CASSEQGLSSYEQYF,TGTGCCAGCAGTGAACAGGGTCTCAGCTCCTACGAGCAGTACTTC
NA,TRBV15,NA,TRBJ2-7,CATSSWTAPYEQYF,TGTGCCACCAGCAGCTGGACAGCCCCCTACGAGCAGTACTTC
TRBD1,TRBV19,NA,TRBJ1-5,CASTGDRGNQPQHF,TGTGCCAGTACTGGGGACAGGGGCAATCAGCCCCAGCATTTT
TRBD1,TRBV12-3/TRBV12-4,NA,TRBJ1-2,CASTPGRGYGYTF,TGTGCCAGCACCCCGGGCAGGGGGTATGGCTACACCTTC
NA,TRBV6-5,NA,TRBJ2-7,CASSTPRGGSYEQYF,TGTGCCAGCAGCACACCCCGCGGAGGCTCCTACGAGCAGTACTTC
TRBD2,TRBV4-1,NA,TRBJ2-1,CASSQAGGNEQFF,TGCGCCAGCAGCCAAGCGGGAGGGAATGAGCAGTTCTTC
NA,TRBV19,NA,TRBJ2-1,CASSIVSAGEQFF,TGTGCCAGTAGTATCGTATCGGCGGGTGAGCAGTTCTTC
TRBD2,TRBV4-1,NA,TRBJ2-7,CASRQNPGRGSYEQYF,TGCGCCAGCCGCCAAAACCCGGGGAGGGGCTCCTACGAGCAGTACTTC
TRBD2,TRBV4-1,few,TRBJ2-1,CASSLGLAGESSYNEQFF,TGCGCCAGCAGCCTTGGACTAGCGGGGGAGAGCTCCTACAATGAGCAGTTCTTC
TRBD2,TRBV2,NA,TRBJ2-2,CASSAGPGELFF,TGTGCCAGCTCAGCGGGGCCCGGGGAGCTGTTTTTT
NA,TRBV4-1,NA,TRBJ2-7,CASSSERGYEQYF,TGCGCCAGCAGCTCAGAACGGGGCTACGAGCAGTACTTC